This TCR beta chain was recorded in a study of Graves' ophthalmopathy and Graves' hyperthyroidism. Study-level background: The collection of peripheral blood took place at initial diagnosis, before any treatment. Study results and caveats: Detection in blood was also observed for most expanded thyroid clonotypes above 0.001 frequency.

Clinical symptoms, serum thyroxine, TRAb, thyroid ultrasound and orbital computed tomography were relied on for diagnosis. Beta-chain TCR CDR3 regions were amplified from RNA transcripts. RT-PCR in the first round used HTBI primers; a second-round multiplex PCR followed. TCRdb re-derived calls from the multiplex PCR reads in MiXCR, one entry per CDR3 protein. Counted here are 200,000 to 250,000 distinct CDR3 sequences, around 45% occurring once; the ten biggest clones make up about half. Comment on this clonotype: Its target is unknown. A much larger clone is a single base away; this may be a read error.

The source is an adult man with Graves' ophthalmopathy. The sequenced material came from peripheral blood.

This CDR3 is CSARGGIRYGYTF. The CDR3 DNA reads TGCAGTGCTAGAGGGGGGATCAGGTATGGCTACACCTTC. The rearrangement uses TRBV20-1 and TRBJ1-2; TRBD1 might be the D (5 bases). The length of the CDR3 is 13 residues. Trimming removed 1 base from V and 5 bases from J, with 11 bases in between. Germline loops: CDR1 DFQATT, CDR2 SNEGSKA (reference sequence).